The 9 T cell receptor beta chains given below trace back to one sample, sequenced in a study of lymphopenia after photon versus proton radiotherapy. This table comes from immunoSEQ multiplex PCR, and its TCRdb copy is limited to in-frame clones, with some not included. The data show 53,000 or so clones, with around 83% seen just once and roughly 29% held by the top ten. The material was peripheral blood, obtained from a patient treated with photon-based radiotherapy. Receptor source: a man aged 50 to 59 with gastric cancer.

The chain links TRBV7-8 to TRBJ2-7; 8 positions match TRBD2. The germline gives CDR1 SGHVS, CDR2 FQNEAQ. The ends lost 5 bases at V and 3 bases at J; junction bases unmatched: 3. The CDR3 loop spans 13 amino acids. The CDR3 nucleotides are TGTGCCAGCAGCCGAACTAGCGGCTACGAGCAGTACTTC. It is translated as CASSRTSGYEQYF. The full variable domain, with the rest looked up from reference TRBV7-8 and TRBJ2-7, is GAGVSQSPRYKVAKRGQDVALRCDPISGHVSLFWYQQALGQGPEFLTYFQNEAQLDKSGLPSDRFFAERPEGSVSTLKIQRTQQEDSAVYLCASSRTSGYEQYFGPGTRLTVT.

The rearrangement uses TRBV7-9 and TRBJ2-3; a weak D match, TRBD2 (5 bases). In germline, CDR1 is SEHNR, CDR2 FQNEAQ (reference sequence). Trimming shortened V by 1 base and J by 8 bases, and 13 bases separated the two germline ends. The CDR3 length is 14 residues. CDR3 DNA sequence: TGTGCCAGCAGCTTAGTGGATGCTGGAGGTACGCAGTATTTT. Its protein is CASSLVDAGGTQYF.

This chain uses TRBV5-1 with TRBJ2-1; TRBD2 is a possible D gene (6 bases). V lost 0 bases, J lost 4 bases, and 11 bases lay in between. The length of the CDR3 is 15 residues. Germline CDR1 and CDR2: SGHRS and YFSETQ. This CDR3 reads CASSLGLGEYNEQFF. The CDR3 DNA reads as TGCGCCAGCAGCTTGGGACTAGGCGAATACAATGAGCAGTTCTTC.

This chain joins TRBV27 and TRBJ2-2; no clear D. The CDR3 length is 13 residues. The ends were cut back, 4 bases at V and 2 bases at J, with 5 bases in the middle. The germline V gene has CDR1 MNHEY and CDR2 SMNVEV (reference sequence). The DNA of the CDR3 is TGTGCCAGCAGTTCCTTTAACACCGGGGAGCTGTTTTTT. Translated: CASSSFNTGELFF.

This clone was seen only a few times. The V call is TRBV28, the J call TRBJ1-1, with D tentatively TRBD1 (6 bases). Germline V CDR1 and CDR2: MDHEN, SYDVKM. The CDR3 has 13 amino acids. V lost 6 bases, J lost 3 bases, and 11 bases lay in between. The CDR3 DNA reads TGTGCCAGCAGCATAGGACAGTACACTGAAGCTTTCTTT. Amino acid sequence: CASSIGQYTEAFF.

This clone was detected only a few times. This chain connects TRBV7-6 to TRBJ2-7, with 12 bases lining up with TRBD2. The CDR3 consists of 15 residues. Per germline, CDR1 SGHVS and CDR2 FNYEAQ. With V trimmed by 1 base and J by 6 bases, 4 bases remained unmatched. The CDR3 reads CASSLGLAGESEQYF. The CDR3 DNA reads as TGTGCCAGCAGCTTAGGACTAGCGGGAGAATCCGAGCAGTACTTC.

In regard to this clone: This sample also contains other DNA sequences that code for the same CDR3. The V call is TRBV4-1, the J call TRBJ1-2; no definite D call. The germline V gene encodes CDR1 MGHRA and CDR2 YSYEKL. Trimming cost V 1 base and J 2 bases, with 8 bases left between them. The CDR3 has 14 residues. Here the CDR3 DNA reads TGCGCCAGCAGCCAAGTAGTGGGAAACTATGGCTACACCTTC. This codes for CASSQVVGNYGYTF.

This chain joins TRBV7-2 and TRBJ2-5, with D unclear. The J call could be wrong; TRBJ2-7 is a better fit for the DNA end. Germline V gene data show CDR1 as SGHTA and CDR2 as FQGNSA. The CDR3 consists of 12 residues. CDR3 DNA: TGTGCCAGCAGCTTAGATTTTTACGAGCAGTACTTC. Protein product: CASSLDFYEQYF.

The V and J genes are TRBV4-1 and TRBJ2-7, with 9 nucleotides matching TRBD1. The trim removed 2 bases at V and 5 bases at J, leaving 7 bases unmatched. The germline V gene has CDR1 MGHRA and CDR2 YSYEKL. The CDR3 has 15 residues. CDR3 protein: CASSQSGQGFDEQYF. CDR3 DNA: TGCGCCAGCAGCCAATCGGGACAGGGTTTTGACGAGCAGTACTTC.